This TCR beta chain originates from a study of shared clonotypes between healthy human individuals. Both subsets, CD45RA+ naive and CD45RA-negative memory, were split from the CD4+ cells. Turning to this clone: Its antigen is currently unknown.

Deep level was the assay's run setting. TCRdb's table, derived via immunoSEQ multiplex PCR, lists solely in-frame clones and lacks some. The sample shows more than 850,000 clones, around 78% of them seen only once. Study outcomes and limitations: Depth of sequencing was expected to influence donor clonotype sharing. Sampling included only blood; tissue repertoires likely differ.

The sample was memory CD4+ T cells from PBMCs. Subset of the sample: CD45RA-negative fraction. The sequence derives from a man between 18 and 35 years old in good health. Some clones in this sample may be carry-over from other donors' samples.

CDR3 bases: TGTGCCAGCAGCTTGGGGGACAACGGCTACACCTTC. Translation gives CASSLGDNGYTF. V is TRBV11-2 and J is TRBJ1-2; D is perhaps TRBD1 (6 bases). The CDR3 contains 12 residues. The ends were cut back, 3 bases at V and 8 bases at J, with 10 bases in the middle. Germline values: CDR1 SGHAT, CDR2 FQNNGV.